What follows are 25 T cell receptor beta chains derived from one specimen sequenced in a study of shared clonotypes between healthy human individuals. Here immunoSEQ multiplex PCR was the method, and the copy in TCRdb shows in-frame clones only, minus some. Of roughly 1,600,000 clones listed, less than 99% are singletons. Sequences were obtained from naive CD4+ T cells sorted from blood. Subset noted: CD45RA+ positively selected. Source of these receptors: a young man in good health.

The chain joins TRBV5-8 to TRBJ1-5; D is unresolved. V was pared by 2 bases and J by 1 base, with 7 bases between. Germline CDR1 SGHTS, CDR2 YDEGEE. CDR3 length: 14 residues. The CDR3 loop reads CASSLGLSNQPQHF. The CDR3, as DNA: TGTGCCAGCAGCTTAGGACTGAGCAATCAGCCCCAGCATTTT.

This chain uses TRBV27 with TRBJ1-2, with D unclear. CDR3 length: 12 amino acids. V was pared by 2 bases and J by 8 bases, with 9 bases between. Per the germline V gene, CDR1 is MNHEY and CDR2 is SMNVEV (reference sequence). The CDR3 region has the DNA TGTGCCAGCAGTTTAAACGGGATAGGCTACACCTTC. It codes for CASSLNGIGYTF.

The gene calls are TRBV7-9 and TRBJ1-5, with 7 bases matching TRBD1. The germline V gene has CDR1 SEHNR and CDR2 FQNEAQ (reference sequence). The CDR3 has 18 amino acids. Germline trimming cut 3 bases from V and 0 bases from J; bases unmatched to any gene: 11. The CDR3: CASSFVGRQGFSNQPQHF. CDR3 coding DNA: TGTGCCAGCAGCTTTGTCGGGCGACAGGGATTTAGCAATCAGCCCCAGCATTTT.

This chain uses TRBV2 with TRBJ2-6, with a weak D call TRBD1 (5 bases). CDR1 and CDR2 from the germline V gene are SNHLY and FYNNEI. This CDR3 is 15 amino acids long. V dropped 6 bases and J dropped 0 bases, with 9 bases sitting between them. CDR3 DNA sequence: TGTGCCAGCAGGTCCGACAGCTCTGGGGCCAACGTCCTGACTTTC. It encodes CASRSDSSGANVLTF.

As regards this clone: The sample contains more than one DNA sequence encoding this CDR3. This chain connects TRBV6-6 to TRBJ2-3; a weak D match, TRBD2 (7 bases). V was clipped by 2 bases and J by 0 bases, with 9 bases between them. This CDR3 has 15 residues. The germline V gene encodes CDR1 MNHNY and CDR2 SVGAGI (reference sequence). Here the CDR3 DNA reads TGTGCCAGCAGTTACCGGGGGGCCAGCACAGATACGCAGTATTTT. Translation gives CASSYRGASTDTQYF.

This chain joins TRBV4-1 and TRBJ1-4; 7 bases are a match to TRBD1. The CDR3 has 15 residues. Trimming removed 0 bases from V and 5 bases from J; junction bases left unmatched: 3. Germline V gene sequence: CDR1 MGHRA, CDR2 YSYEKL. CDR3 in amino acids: CASSQDHRGNEKLFF. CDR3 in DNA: TGCGCCAGCAGCCAAGACCACAGGGGAAATGAAAAACTGTTTTTT.

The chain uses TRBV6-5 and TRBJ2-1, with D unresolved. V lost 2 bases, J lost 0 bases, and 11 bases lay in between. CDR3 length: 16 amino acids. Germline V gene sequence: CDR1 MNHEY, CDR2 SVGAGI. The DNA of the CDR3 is TGTGCCAGCAGTTACGCCAGCTTTAGCTCCTACAATGAGCAGTTCTTC. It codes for CASSYASFSSYNEQFF.

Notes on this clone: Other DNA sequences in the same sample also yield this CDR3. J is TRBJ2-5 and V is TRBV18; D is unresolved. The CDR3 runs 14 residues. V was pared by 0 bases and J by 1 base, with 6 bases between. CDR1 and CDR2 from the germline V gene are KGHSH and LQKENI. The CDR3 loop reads CASSPPSRQETQYF. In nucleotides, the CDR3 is TGTGCCAGCTCACCACCTAGCCGCCAAGAGACCCAGTACTTC.

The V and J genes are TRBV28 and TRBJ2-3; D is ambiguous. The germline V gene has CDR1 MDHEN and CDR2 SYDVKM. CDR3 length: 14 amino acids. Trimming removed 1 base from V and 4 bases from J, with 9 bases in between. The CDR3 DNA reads TGTGCCAGCAGTTTATATATCCAGTCAGATACGCAGTATTTT. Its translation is CASSLYIQSDTQYF.

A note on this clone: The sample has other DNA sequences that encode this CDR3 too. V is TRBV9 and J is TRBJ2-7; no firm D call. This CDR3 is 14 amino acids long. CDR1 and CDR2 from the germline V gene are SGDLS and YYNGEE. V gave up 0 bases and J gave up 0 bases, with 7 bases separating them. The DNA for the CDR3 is TGTGCCAGCAGCGTAGGGGTCATCTCCTACGAGCAGTACTTC. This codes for CASSVGVISYEQYF.

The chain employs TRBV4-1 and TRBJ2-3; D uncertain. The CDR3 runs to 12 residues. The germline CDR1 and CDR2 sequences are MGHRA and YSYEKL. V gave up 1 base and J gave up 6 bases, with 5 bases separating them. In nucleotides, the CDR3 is TGCGCCAGCAGCCAAGGTCCGGATACGCAGTATTTT. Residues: CASSQGPDTQYF.

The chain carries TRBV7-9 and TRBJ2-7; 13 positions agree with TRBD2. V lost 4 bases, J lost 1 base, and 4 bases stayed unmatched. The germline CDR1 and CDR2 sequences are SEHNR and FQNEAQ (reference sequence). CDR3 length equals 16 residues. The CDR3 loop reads CASSYPGLAGSYEQYF. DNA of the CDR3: TGTGCCAGCAGCTACCCGGGACTAGCGGGGTCCTACGAGCAGTACTTC.

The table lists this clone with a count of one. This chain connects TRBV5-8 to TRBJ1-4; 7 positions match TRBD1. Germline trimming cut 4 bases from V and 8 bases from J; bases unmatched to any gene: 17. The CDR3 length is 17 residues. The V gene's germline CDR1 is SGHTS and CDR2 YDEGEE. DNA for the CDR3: TGTGCCAGCAGCCCGAAGGGGGCCCCAGGGAGAGGAGAAAAACTGTTTTTT. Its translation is CASSPKGAPGRGEKLFF.

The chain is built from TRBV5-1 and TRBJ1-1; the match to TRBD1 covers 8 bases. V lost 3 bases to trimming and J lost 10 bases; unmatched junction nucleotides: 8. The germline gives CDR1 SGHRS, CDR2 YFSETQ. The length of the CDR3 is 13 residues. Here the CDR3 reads CASSSDQGATAFF. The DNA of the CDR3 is TGCGCCAGCAGCTCAGATCAGGGGGCGACAGCTTTCTTT.

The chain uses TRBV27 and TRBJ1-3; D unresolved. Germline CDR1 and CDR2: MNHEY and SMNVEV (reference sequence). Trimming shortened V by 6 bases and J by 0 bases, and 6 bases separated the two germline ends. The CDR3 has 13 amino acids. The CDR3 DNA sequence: TGTGCCAGCAGAACAGTCTCTGGAAACACCATATATTTT. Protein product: CASRTVSGNTIYF.

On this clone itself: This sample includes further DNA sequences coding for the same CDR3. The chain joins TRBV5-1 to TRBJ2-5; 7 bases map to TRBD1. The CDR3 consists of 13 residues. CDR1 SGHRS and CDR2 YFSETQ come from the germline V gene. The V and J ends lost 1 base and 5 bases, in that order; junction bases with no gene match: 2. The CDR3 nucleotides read TGCGCCAGCAGCTTGCTAGGGGGCGAGACCCAGTACTTC. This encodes CASSLLGGETQYF. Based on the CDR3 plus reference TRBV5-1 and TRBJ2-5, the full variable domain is KAGVTQTPRYLIKTRGQQVTLSCSPISGHRSVSWYQQTPGQGLQFLFEYFSETQRNKGNFPGRFSGRQFSNSRSEMNVSTLELGDSALYLCASSLLGGETQYFGPGTRLLVL.

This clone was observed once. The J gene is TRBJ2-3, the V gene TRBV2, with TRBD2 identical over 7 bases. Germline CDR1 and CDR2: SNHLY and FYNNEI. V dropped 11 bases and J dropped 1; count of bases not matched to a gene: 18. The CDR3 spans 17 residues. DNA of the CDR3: TGTGCCGCCCGAGAGGGCGGGAGCTTGATCCGCACAGATACGCAGTATTTT. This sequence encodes CAAREGGSLIRTDTQYF. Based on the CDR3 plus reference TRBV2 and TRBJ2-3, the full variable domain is EPEVTQTPSHQVTQMGQEVILRCVPISNHLYFYWYRQILGQKVEFLVSFYNNEISEKSEIFDDQFSVERPDGSNFTLKIRSTKLEDSAMYFCAAREGGSLIRTDTQYFGPGTRLTVL.

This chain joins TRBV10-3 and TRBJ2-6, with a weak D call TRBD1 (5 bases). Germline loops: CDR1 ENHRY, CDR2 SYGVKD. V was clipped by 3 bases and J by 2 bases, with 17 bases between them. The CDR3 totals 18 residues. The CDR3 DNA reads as TGTGCCATCAGTGACCAGGGTCGGATGAGCGCTGGGGCCAACGTCCTGACTTTC. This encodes CAISDQGRMSAGANVLTF.

CDR3 nucleotide sequence: TGTGCCAGCTCACCAGGACCGAATTTACTCTACGAGCAGTACTTC. Translation: CASSPGPNLLYEQYF. The chain recombines TRBV18 with TRBJ2-7; D unclear. Germline V CDR1 and CDR2: KGHSH, LQKENI. The CDR3 runs to 15 residues. Trimming took off 2 bases at V and 3 bases at J, with 14 bases between the two ends.

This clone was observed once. The CDR3 DNA sequence: TGTGCCAGCAGTTCCGCGGGGACATTCGAGCAGTACTTC. Its protein product is CASSSAGTFEQYF. The chain combines TRBV27 with TRBJ2-7; possibly TRBD1 or TRBD2 for D (6 bases each). The CDR3 covers 13 residues. CDR1 is MNHEY and CDR2 is SMNVEV in the germline V gene (reference sequence). Deletions cut 4 bases from V and 6 bases from J, with 13 bases between.

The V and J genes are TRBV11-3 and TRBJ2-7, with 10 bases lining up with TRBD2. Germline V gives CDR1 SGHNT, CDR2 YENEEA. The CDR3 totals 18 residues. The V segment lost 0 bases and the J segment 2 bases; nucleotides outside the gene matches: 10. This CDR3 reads CASSLDRVLAGPTYEQYF. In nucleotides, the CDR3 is TGTGCCAGCAGCTTAGATCGTGTACTAGCGGGACCCACCTACGAGCAGTACTTC.

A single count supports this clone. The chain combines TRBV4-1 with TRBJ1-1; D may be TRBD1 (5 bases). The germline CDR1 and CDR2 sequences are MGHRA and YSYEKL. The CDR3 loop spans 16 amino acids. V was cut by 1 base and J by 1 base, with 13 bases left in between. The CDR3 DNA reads TGCGCCAGCAGCCAAGTGGGGCGGGGAAAGAACACTGAAGCTTTCTTT. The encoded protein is CASSQVGRGKNTEAFF.

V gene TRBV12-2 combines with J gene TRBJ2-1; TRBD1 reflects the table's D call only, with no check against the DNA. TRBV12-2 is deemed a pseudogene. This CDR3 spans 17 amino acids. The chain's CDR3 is CASRFGKGQGANNEQFF. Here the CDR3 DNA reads TGTGCAAGTCGCTTTGGTAAGGGACAGGGGGCAAACAATGAGCAGTTCTTC.

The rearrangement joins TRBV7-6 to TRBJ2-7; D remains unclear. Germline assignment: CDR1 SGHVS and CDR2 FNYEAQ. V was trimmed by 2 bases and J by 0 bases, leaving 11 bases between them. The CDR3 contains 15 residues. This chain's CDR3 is CASSLYSRDSYEQYF. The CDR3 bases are TGTGCCAGCAGCTTATATAGTAGGGACTCCTACGAGCAGTACTTC.

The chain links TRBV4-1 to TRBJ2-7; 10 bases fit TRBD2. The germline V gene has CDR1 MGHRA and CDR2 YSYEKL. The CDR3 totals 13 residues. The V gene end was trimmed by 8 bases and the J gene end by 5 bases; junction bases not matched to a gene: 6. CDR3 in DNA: TGCGCCAGCTCTAGCGGGAGAGCAGACGAGCAGTACTTC. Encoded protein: CASSSGRADEQYF.